The source of this TCR beta chain is a study of siplizumab effects on memory and regulatory T cells. Turning to this clone: Its specificity is unknown.

The CDR3 covers 15 residues. Trimming took off 1 base at V and 5 bases at J, with 11 bases between the two ends. CDR1 is SEHNR and CDR2 is FQNEAQ in the germline V gene (reference sequence). General observations from the study: Memory cells seemed less diverse than naive T cells, which seemed major alloresponse contributors. Fewer alloreactive sequences mapped to unstimulated CD4+ memory cells under siplizumab. Proliferating Tregs in siplizumab cultures were never verified as suppressive.

Assays covered roughly 9.8 x 10^4 TCR templates per sample. The data were produced by immunoSEQ multiplex PCR, yet TCRdb's version contains in-frame clones alone and is incomplete. The data show over 80,000 clones, with 85% to 95% seen just once and approximately 1.5% held by the top ten. This TCR was sampled from a human donor in good health. The J gene is TRBJ2-2, the V gene TRBV7-9; no clear D gene. Source material: non-Treg CD4+ T cells sorted from blood. The CDR3 sequence: CASSLDLKPTGELFF. The CDR3 coding sequence is TGTGCCAGCAGCTTAGACTTAAAGCCTACCGGGGAGCTGTTTTTT.